This T cell receptor beta chain appears in the sequencing data of a study of cytomegalovirus exposure and HLA in healthy donors. Findings and caveats of the study: Roughly uniform sequencing depth across donors was assumed, possibly incorrectly.

CDR1 is SGDLS and CDR2 is YYNGEE in the germline V gene. The junction had 9 bases not matched to a gene; V was cut back by 3 bases and J by 3 bases. CDR3 length: 16 amino acids. With regard to this clone: The antigen remains undetermined.

PCR amplification relied on 60 Vbeta primers (plus 13 Jbeta primers). Per the original methods: In a later analysis, some 80 million unique TCR beta chains included roughly 11 million shared by two or more donors. TCRdb's copy holds only in-frame clones and misses some; the assay was immunoSEQ multiplex PCR. For V, J and clone size, that table is used; D and trimming come from the DNA. The sample has under 200,000 clones; around 79% are singletons. The J gene is TRBJ2-1, the V gene TRBV9; 7 positions match TRBD2. Sequencing used PBMCs. This TCR was recovered from a man between 45 and 60 years old in good health and CMV-seropositive. The chain's CDR3 is CASSAPGTTRYNEQFF. DNA of the CDR3: TGTGCCAGCAGCGCCCCGGGGACTACACGCTACAATGAGCAGTTCTTC.